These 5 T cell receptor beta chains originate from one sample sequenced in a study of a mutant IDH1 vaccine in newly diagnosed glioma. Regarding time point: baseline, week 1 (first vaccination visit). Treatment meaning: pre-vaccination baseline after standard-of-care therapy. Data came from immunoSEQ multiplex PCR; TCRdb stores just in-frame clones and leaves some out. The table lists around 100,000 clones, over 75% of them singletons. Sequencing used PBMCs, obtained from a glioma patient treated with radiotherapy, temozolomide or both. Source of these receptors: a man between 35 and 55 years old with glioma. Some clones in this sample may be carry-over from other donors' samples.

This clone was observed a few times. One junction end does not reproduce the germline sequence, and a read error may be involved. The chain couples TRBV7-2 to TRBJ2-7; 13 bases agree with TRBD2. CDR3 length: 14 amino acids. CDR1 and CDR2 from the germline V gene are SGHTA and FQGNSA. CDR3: CASSLTSGGKTGHF. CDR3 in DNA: TGTGCCAGCAGCTTGACTAGCGGGGGGAAGACGGGTCACTTC.

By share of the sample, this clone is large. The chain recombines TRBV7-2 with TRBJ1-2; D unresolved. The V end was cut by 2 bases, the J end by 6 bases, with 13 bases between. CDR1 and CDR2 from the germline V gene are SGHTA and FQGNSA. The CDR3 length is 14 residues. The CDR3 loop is CASSLSGRPHGYTF. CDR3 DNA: TGTGCCAGCAGCTTAAGCGGGAGGCCGCATGGCTACACCTTC.

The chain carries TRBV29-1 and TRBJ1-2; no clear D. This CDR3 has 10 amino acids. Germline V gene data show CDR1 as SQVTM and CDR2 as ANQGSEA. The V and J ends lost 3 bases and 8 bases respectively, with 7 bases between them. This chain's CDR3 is CSVDVGGYTF. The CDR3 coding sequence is TGCAGCGTTGATGTAGGAGGCTACACCTTC.

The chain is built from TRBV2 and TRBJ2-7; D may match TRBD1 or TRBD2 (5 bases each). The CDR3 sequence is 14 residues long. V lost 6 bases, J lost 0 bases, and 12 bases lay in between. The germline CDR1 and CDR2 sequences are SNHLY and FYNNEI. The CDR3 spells CASSPVGASYEQYF. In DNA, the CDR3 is TGTGCCAGCAGCCCTGTCGGGGCCTCCTACGAGCAGTACTTC.

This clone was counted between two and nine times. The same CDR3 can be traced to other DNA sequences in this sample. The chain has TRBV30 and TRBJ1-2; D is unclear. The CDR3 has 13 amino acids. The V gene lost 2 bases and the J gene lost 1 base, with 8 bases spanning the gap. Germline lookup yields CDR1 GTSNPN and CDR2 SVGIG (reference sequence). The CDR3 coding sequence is TGTGCCTGGAGTCTGGGAATTAACTATGGCTACACCTTC. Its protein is CAWSLGINYGYTF.